The 17 T cell receptor beta chains listed next were all sequenced from one sample in a study of blood T cell repertoires in COVID-19. Generated by immunoSEQ multiplex PCR, the TCRdb table keeps only in-frame clones and is missing some. In the table there are roughly 90,000 clones, over 70% of which are singletons. Sequenced: peripheral blood. The receptor source for this set is a woman aged 80 or older with active or convalescent COVID-19.

The chain combines TRBV9 with TRBJ2-3; 8 bases fit TRBD2. After removal of 2 bases from V and 2 bases from J, the junction contained 4 bases not matched to a gene. The CDR3 loop spans 15 amino acids. Germline V lookup: CDR1 SGDLS, CDR2 YYNGEE. The CDR3 bases are TGTGCCAGCAGCGTCCGGGGGGGGCACACAGATACGCAGTATTTT. Translation gives CASSVRGGHTDTQYF.

This sequence joins TRBV9 and TRBJ1-3, with a tentative D call TRBD1 (6 bases). With 2 bases removed from V and 0 bases from J, the gap between germline ends came to 12 bases. The CDR3 is 16 amino acids. In germline, CDR1 is SGDLS, CDR2 YYNGEE. DNA of the CDR3: TGTGCCAGCAGCGTGACAGGACCCCTCTCTGGAAACACCATATATTTT. As protein: CASSVTGPLSGNTIYF. The variable domain in full, completed from reference TRBV9 and TRBJ1-3, reads DSGVTQTPKHLITATGQRVTLRCSPRSGDLSVYWYQQSLDQGLQFLIQYYNGEERAKGNILERFSAQQFPDLHSELNLSSLELGDSALYFCASSVTGPLSGNTIYFGEGSWLTVV.

V gene TRBV6-5 combines with J gene TRBJ2-5; the match to TRBD2 covers 9 bases. From germline, CDR1 is MNHEY and CDR2 SVGAGI. The CDR3 consists of 16 residues. Trimming took 0 bases from V and 4 from J; bases not matched to a gene: 6. This CDR3 reads CASSYSRLAVPETQYF. The CDR3 DNA reads TGTGCCAGCAGTTACTCCCGACTAGCGGTCCCAGAGACCCAGTACTTC.

The gene calls are TRBV3-1 (or the pseudogene TRBV3-2) and TRBJ2-1; no clear D. Germline V CDR1 and CDR2: LGHDT, YNNKEL (reference sequence). Trimming pared 3 bases from V and 2 bases from J, leaving 8 bases between. The CDR3 has 14 residues. As DNA, the CDR3 is TGTGCCAGCAGCCACGGTATACCCTACAATGAGCAGTTCTTC. This gives the protein CASSHGIPYNEQFF.

The chain employs TRBV5-1 and TRBJ2-1; 7 nucleotides match TRBD2. CDR1 and CDR2 from the germline V gene are SGHRS and YFSETQ. Trimming removed 3 bases from V and 2 bases from J; junction bases left unmatched: 5. This CDR3 is built from 15 residues. CDR3 sequence (DNA): TGCGCCAGCAGCTCCGGGACTACCACCTACAATGAGCAGTTCTTC. This encodes CASSSGTTTYNEQFF.

The V call is TRBV7-3, the J call TRBJ2-3; 9 bases match TRBD1. J was trimmed by 3 bases and V by 3 bases; bases with no gene match: 4. Germline V gene data show CDR1 as SGHTA and CDR2 as FQGTGA. The CDR3 loop spans 15 amino acids. The CDR3 is CASSLDRGLTDTQYF. CDR3 bases: TGTGCCAGCAGCTTGGACAGGGGATTGACAGATACGCAGTATTTT.

The V gene is TRBV7-9, the J gene TRBJ1-1, with D hard to call. Germline CDR1 is SEHNR and CDR2 is FQNEAQ (reference sequence). The CDR3 consists of 14 residues. The V and J ends lost 1 base and 4 bases respectively, with 10 bases between them. In DNA, the CDR3 is TGTGCCAGCAGCTTAGGCGGCCTGCTCACTGAAGCTTTCTTT. Translating gives CASSLGGLLTEAFF.

V is TRBV5-1 and J is TRBJ1-3, with 8 bases matching TRBD1. V shed 0 bases and J 0 bases; nucleotides not matched to a gene: 2. The CDR3 consists of 16 residues. CDR1 is SGHRS and CDR2 is YFSETQ in the germline V gene. CDR3: CASSLADRASGNTIYF. CDR3 sequence (DNA): TGCGCCAGCAGCTTGGCGGACAGGGCCTCTGGAAACACCATATATTTT.

This chain uses TRBV4-3 with TRBJ2-3; TRBD1 agrees at 10 bases. The CDR3 is 17 residues long. With 1 base clipped from V and 3 bases from J, the junction kept 7 bases outside the gene matches. The germline V gene encodes CDR1 LGHNA and CDR2 YSLEER. The CDR3 coding sequence is TGCGCCAGCAGCCAAGGGCTCGCGGGACAGGGGACAGATACGCAGTATTTT. It is translated as CASSQGLAGQGTDTQYF.

The count of this clone is one. The sample carries other DNA sequences with the same CDR3. The chain couples TRBV7-9 to TRBJ1-2, with a possible D match to TRBD1 (5 bases). In germline, CDR1 is SEHNR, CDR2 FQNEAQ (reference sequence). V lost 3 bases to trimming and J lost 8 bases, with 10 bases between them. The CDR3 length is 12 residues. The CDR3 DNA reads TGTGCCAGCAGCTTGGAGCAGGGCGGCTACACCTTC. This encodes CASSLEQGGYTF.

V usage is TRBV6-6 and J usage is TRBJ2-5; 10 bases fit TRBD2. Per the germline V gene, CDR1 is MNHNY and CDR2 is SVGAGI (reference sequence). This CDR3 region has 15 residues. Trimming at V came to 4 bases and at J to 5 bases, leaving 7 bases not matched to a gene. CDR3 coding DNA: TGTGCCAGCAGTTTCTCGGGACTAGCGCTGGAGACCCAGTACTTC. Encoded protein: CASSFSGLALETQYF.

The J gene is TRBJ2-1, the V gene TRBV9; TRBD2 aligns across 14 bases. The CDR3 sequence is 17 residues long. Germline assignment: CDR1 SGDLS and CDR2 YYNGEE. Trimming took 3 bases from V and 7 from J; bases not matched to a gene: 9. CDR3 sequence: CASSASPGTSGSNEQFF. The CDR3 DNA reads as TGTGCCAGCAGCGCTTCCCCGGGGACTAGCGGGAGTAATGAGCAGTTCTTC.

J is TRBJ1-6 and V is TRBV5-1; TRBD1 is a possible D gene (5 bases). The CDR3 sequence is 14 residues long. Per the germline V gene, CDR1 is SGHRS and CDR2 is YFSETQ. V dropped 4 bases and J dropped 7 bases, with 12 bases sitting between them. The CDR3 region has the DNA TGCGCCAGCAGCACCGGGACTGGGAATTCACCCCTCCACTTT. As protein: CASSTGTGNSPLHF.

The rearrangement links TRBV4-3 to TRBJ1-5, with 7 nucleotides matching TRBD1. CDR3 length equals 16 residues. Looked up from germline, CDR1 is LGHNA and CDR2 is YSLEER. The J segment lost 5 bases and the V segment lost 2 bases, leaving 9 bases of the junction unmatched. In nucleotides, the CDR3 is TGCGCCAGCAGCCAAACGACAGGGCCGCCATATCAGCCCCAGCATTTT. Translating gives CASSQTTGPPYQPQHF.

This clone was recorded a few times. V and J are TRBV7-9 and TRBJ2-7, with 7 bases lining up with TRBD2. In germline, CDR1 is SEHNR, CDR2 FQNEAQ (reference sequence). The junction had 6 bases not matched to a gene; V was cut back by 5 bases and J by 2 bases. The CDR3 covers 14 residues. CDR3 residues: CASSNPGGTYEQYF. In DNA form, the CDR3 reads TGTGCCAGCAGCAACCCGGGGGGTACCTACGAGCAGTACTTC.

The chain has TRBV29-1 and TRBJ1-1; TRBD1 agrees at 10 bases. The CDR3 totals 15 residues. Germline values: CDR1 SQVTM, CDR2 ANQGSEA. Trimming cost V 4 bases and J 1 base; bases outside gene matches: 6. CDR3 amino acids: CSVVPGQGTNTEAFF. CDR3 DNA: TGCAGCGTTGTCCCGGGACAGGGGACGAACACTGAAGCTTTCTTT.

This sequence joins TRBV19 and TRBJ1-2; weak D call: TRBD1 (6 bases). The CDR3 extends over 14 amino acids. CDR1 LNHDA and CDR2 SQIVND come from the germline V gene (reference sequence). V lost 8 bases and J 4 bases, leaving 17 bases between the germline ends. The CDR3 is CASANREGSYGYTF. The CDR3 DNA is TGTGCCAGTGCAAACAGGGAAGGTAGCTATGGCTACACCTTC.